One sample yielded the 19 T cell receptor beta chains listed below, sequenced in a study of blood T cell repertoires in COVID-19. Repertoires were generated with immunoSEQ multiplex PCR, while TCRdb's copy carries only in-frame clones and drops some. The data hold about 85,000 clones, with approximately 78% observed a single time. The sample was peripheral blood. The source of these receptors is an elderly woman with acute or convalescent COVID-19.

This clone has a single count. The chain joins TRBV27 to TRBJ2-3; D may be TRBD2 (6 bases). Germline lookup yields CDR1 MNHEY and CDR2 SMNVEV (reference sequence). Between the trimmed V and J ends, which lost 3 bases and 1 base, there was a span of 11 bases. The CDR3 sequence is 15 residues long. The CDR3 sequence: CASSFQASGTDTQYF. The CDR3 bases are TGTGCCAGCAGTTTTCAAGCTAGCGGCACAGATACGCAGTATTTT.

This clone was found once. The rearrangement links TRBV2 to TRBJ2-5; TRBD1 matches at 9 bases. The CDR3 has 13 amino acids. The germline V gene has CDR1 SNHLY and CDR2 FYNNEI. The V segment lost 6 bases and the J segment 7 bases; nucleotides outside the gene matches: 6. The CDR3 spells CASRGTGRVTQYF. The DNA of the CDR3 is TGTGCCAGCAGGGGGACAGGGAGGGTGACCCAGTACTTC. The variable domain in full, completed from reference TRBV2 and TRBJ2-5, reads EPEVTQTPSHQVTQMGQEVILRCVPISNHLYFYWYRQILGQKVEFLVSFYNNEISEKSEIFDDQFSVERPDGSNFTLKIRSTKLEDSAMYFCASRGTGRVTQYFGPGTRLLVL.

The chain uses TRBV24-1 and TRBJ2-6; 9 positions match TRBD1. The germline CDR1 and CDR2 sequences are KGHDR and SFDVKD. After removal of 6 bases from V and 2 bases from J, the junction contained 10 bases not matched to a gene. This CDR3 has 18 amino acids. CDR3 nucleotides: TGTGCCACCAGTTCGAGTGGACAGGGGTTTACTGGGGCCAACGTCCTGACTTTC. Its translation: CATSSSGQGFTGANVLTF.

This chain's CDR3 is CSASRQGAYEQYF. In nucleotides, the CDR3 is TGCAGTGCTAGTAGACAGGGGGCCTACGAGCAGTACTTC. The V and J genes are TRBV20-1 and TRBJ2-7, with 9 bases fitting TRBD1. The germline CDR1 and CDR2 sequences are DFQATT and SNEGSKA (reference sequence). This CDR3 is 13 amino acids long. V shed 3 bases, J shed 2 bases, and the junction held 2 bases outside the gene matches.

The chain links TRBV3-1 (or the pseudogene TRBV3-2) to TRBJ2-5, with 9 positions matching TRBD2. The germline gives CDR1 LGHDT, CDR2 YNNKEL (reference sequence). V lost 1 base, J lost 4 bases, and 7 bases stayed unmatched. The CDR3 sequence is 16 residues long. The CDR3 DNA follows: TGTGCCAGCAGCCAAGTCCGCGGTAGCGGGAGAGAGACCCAGTACTTC. Its protein is CASSQVRGSGRETQYF.

The V gene is TRBV19, the J gene TRBJ2-2; 9 nucleotides agree with TRBD1. Germline assignment: CDR1 LNHDA and CDR2 SQIVND (reference sequence). The CDR3 length is 14 residues. Unmatched junction bases numbered 1, after V lost 4 bases and J lost 4 bases. For the CDR3, the DNA is TGTGCCAGTAGTACACAGGGGGCCACCGGGGAGCTGTTTTTT. Its protein is CASSTQGATGELFF. The entire variable domain, with the rest obtained from reference TRBV19 and TRBJ2-2, is as follows: DGGITQSPKYLFRKEGQNVTLSCEQNLNHDAMYWYRQDPGQGLRLIYYSQIVNDFQKGDIAEGYSVSREKKESFPLTVTSAQKNPTAFYLCASSTQGATGELFFGEGSRLTVL.

This rearrangement joins TRBV3-1 (or the pseudogene TRBV3-2) to TRBJ2-5; TRBD2 matches at 10 bases. Germline V gives CDR1 LGHDT, CDR2 YNNKEL (reference sequence). The CDR3 runs 14 residues. V trimming: 4 bases; J trimming: 4 bases; junction bases outside the gene matches: 3. Written as DNA, the CDR3 is TGTGCCAGCAGCCTACTAGCGGGGTTAGAGACCCAGTACTTC. Translation: CASSLLAGLETQYF.

The chain uses TRBV29-1 and TRBJ2-7; D might be TRBD2 (6 bases). Trimming shortened V by 5 bases and J by 0 bases, and 14 bases separated the two germline ends. This CDR3 is built from 14 residues. Germline CDR1 SQVTM, CDR2 ANQGSEA. The DNA of the CDR3 is TGCAGCGTTACCGGGACTTTAAACTCCTACGAGCAGTACTTC. Encoded protein: CSVTGTLNSYEQYF.

The chain has TRBV5-4 and TRBJ2-3, with 13 bases aligning to TRBD2. This CDR3 contains 15 residues. Germline values: CDR1 SGHNT, CDR2 YYREEE (reference sequence). V shed 3 bases, J shed 3 bases, and the junction held 1 base outside the gene matches. The DNA for the CDR3 is TGTGCCAGCAGCTCACTAGCGGGAGGGACAGATACGCAGTATTTT. Translated, it gives CASSSLAGGTDTQYF. The whole variable domain, remainder taken from reference TRBV5-4 and TRBJ2-3, is ETGVTQSPTHLIKTRGQQVTLRCSSQSGHNTVSWYQQALGQGPQFIFQYYREEENGRGNFPPRFSGLQFPNYSSELNVNALELDDSALYLCASSSLAGGTDTQYFGPGTRLTVL.

The V call is TRBV7-3, the J call TRBJ2-3; 7 nucleotides agree with TRBD1. Trimming removed 2 bases from V and 2 bases from J; junction bases left unmatched: 13. The CDR3 is 18 amino acids. Germline loops: CDR1 SGHTA, CDR2 FQGTGA. The CDR3 reads CASSLGLRDRDYTDTQYF. The CDR3 bases are TGTGCCAGCAGCTTAGGACTTCGGGACAGAGATTACACAGATACGCAGTATTTT. Drawing the rest from reference TRBV7-3 and TRBJ2-3, the complete variable domain is GAGVSQTPSNKVTEKGKYVELRCDPISGHTALYWYRQSLGQGPEFLIYFQGTGAADDSGLPNDRFFAVRPEGSVSTLKIQRTERGDSAVYLCASSLGLRDRDYTDTQYFGPGTRLTVL.

This rearrangement joins TRBV19 to TRBJ2-6; 7 nucleotides match TRBD1. The ends lost 5 bases at V and 0 bases at J; junction bases unmatched: 7. The CDR3 runs 17 residues. Germline values: CDR1 LNHDA, CDR2 SQIVND (reference sequence). The DNA for the CDR3 is TGTGCCAGTAGTCGGACAGGAGCCTCCTCTGGGGCCAACGTCCTGACTTTC. Amino acid sequence: CASSRTGASSGANVLTF.

The rearrangement links TRBV27 to TRBJ2-7; 11 bases fit TRBD2. This CDR3 spans 17 amino acids. After removal of 5 bases from V and 0 bases from J, the junction contained 9 bases not matched to a gene. CDR1 is MNHEY, CDR2 SMNVEV, per germline (reference sequence). As DNA, the CDR3 is TGTGCCAGCAGTCCCTTGGGACTAGCGGATAGCTCCTACGAGCAGTACTTC. Translating it yields CASSPLGLADSSYEQYF.

The chain uses TRBV5-1 and TRBJ2-3, with D unclear. The CDR3 is 14 amino acids. Trimming took off 7 bases at V and 0 bases at J, with 12 bases between the two ends. Germline loops: CDR1 SGHRS, CDR2 YFSETQ. CDR3 sequence: CASHYRRSTDTQYF. In DNA form, the CDR3 reads TGCGCCAGCCATTATCGCCGGAGCACAGATACGCAGTATTTT.

The chain couples TRBV4-2 to TRBJ2-5, with D perhaps matching TRBD1 (6 bases). The CDR3 is 15 amino acids. Per germline, CDR1 LGHNA and CDR2 YNFKEQ. The V and J ends lost 1 base and 3 bases respectively, with 12 bases between them. CDR3 sequence: CASSQVGTQEETQYF. The DNA of the CDR3 is TGTGCCAGCAGCCAAGTCGGGACACAGGAAGAGACCCAGTACTTC.

The chain combines TRBV19 with TRBJ2-3, with D perhaps TRBD2 (5 bases). CDR1 is LNHDA, CDR2 SQIVND, per germline (reference sequence). V gave up 4 bases and J gave up 2 bases, with 10 bases separating them. This CDR3 contains 14 residues. The CDR3 sequence: CASSRGGYTDTQYF. The CDR3, as DNA: TGTGCCAGTAGTAGAGGCGGGTACACAGATACGCAGTATTTT.

This sequence joins TRBV7-3 and TRBJ2-6; possibly TRBD1 for D (6 bases). Trimming shortened V by 4 bases and J by 3 bases, and 10 bases separated the two germline ends. Germline V gene data show CDR1 as SGHTA and CDR2 as FQGTGA. The CDR3 loop spans 15 amino acids. CDR3 in amino acids: CASSWGLGGANVLTF. The CDR3 region has the DNA TGTGCCAGCAGCTGGGGGCTTGGTGGGGCCAACGTCCTGACTTTC.

The sample holds one count of this clone. The rearrangement joins TRBV11-2 to TRBJ2-5; 13 positions match TRBD2. V dropped 4 bases and J dropped 1; count of bases not matched to a gene: 3. Germline values: CDR1 SGHAT, CDR2 FQNNGV. The CDR3 is 16 residues long. This chain's CDR3 is CASSSGLAGVQETQYF. The CDR3 coding sequence is TGTGCCAGCAGCTCAGGACTAGCGGGAGTCCAAGAGACCCAGTACTTC.

The chain uses TRBV28 and TRBJ2-1; no definite D call. The CDR3 length is 12 residues. V lost 3 bases, J lost 12 bases, and 12 bases lay in between. The V gene's germline CDR1 is MDHEN and CDR2 SYDVKM. The CDR3, as DNA: TGTGCCAGCAGTTTCACCGATAGTTTGCAGTTCTTC. Translation gives CASSFTDSLQFF.

This clone appeared a single time. The chain is built from TRBV28 and TRBJ2-2, with D possibly matching TRBD2 (6 bases). Germline assignment: CDR1 MDHEN and CDR2 SYDVKM. Trimming took 8 bases from V and 1 from J, leaving 11 bases between them. This CDR3 has 14 amino acids. This CDR3 reads CASRETGNTGELFF. The DNA for the CDR3 is TGTGCCAGCCGGGAGACGGGGAACACCGGGGAGCTGTTTTTT.